This passage covers 14 T cell receptor beta chains from one sample sequenced in a study of blood T cell repertoires in COVID-19. Sequencing was performed with immunoSEQ multiplex PCR; in TCRdb, only in-frame clones are kept and a portion is missing. The table has 300,000 to 350,000 clones, 85% to 90% seen once; the top ten hold 3.5% to 4.5%. Sequencing input: PBMCs or T cells enriched from blood (not recorded which). These receptors originate from a woman aged 18-35 years with acute COVID-19.

The genes are TRBV28 and TRBJ2-7; D may be TRBD2 (5 bases). Deletions cut 2 bases from V and 0 bases from J, with 17 bases between. The CDR3 consists of 17 residues. From germline, CDR1 is MDHEN and CDR2 SYDVKM. The CDR3 DNA reads TGTGCCAGCAGTTTAGTTTTCGGACTGACGATCTCCTACGAGCAGTACTTC. Its protein product is CASSLVFGLTISYEQYF.

The V call is TRBV4-2, the J call TRBJ1-5; 7 bases align to TRBD1. V trimming: 1 base; J trimming: 0 bases; junction bases outside the gene matches: 6. The CDR3 extends over 17 amino acids. Per the germline V gene, CDR1 is LGHNA and CDR2 is YNFKEQ. DNA of the CDR3: TGTGCCAGCAGCCAAGTTCAAACAGGGGATAGCAATCAGCCCCAGCATTTT. Encoded protein: CASSQVQTGDSNQPQHF.

CDR3: CASSFREGRSGNTIYF. The CDR3 nucleotides are TGTGCCAGCAGCTTCCGGGAGGGCCGCAGTGGAAACACCATATATTTT. The chain couples TRBV7-6 to TRBJ1-3; D is ambiguous. Germline CDR1 is SGHVS and CDR2 is FNYEAQ. The CDR3 totals 16 residues. V shed 3 bases and J shed 3 bases, with 15 bases lying between them.

The chain recombines TRBV11-2 with TRBJ2-1; 8 nucleotides line up with TRBD1. The J segment lost 9 bases and the V segment lost 1 base, leaving 5 bases of the junction unmatched. Germline V CDR1 and CDR2: SGHAT, FQNNGV. This CDR3 region has 14 residues. Here the CDR3 reads CASSLADRGGEQFF. For the CDR3, the DNA is TGTGCCAGCAGCTTAGCAGACAGGGGAGGTGAGCAGTTCTTC.

The chain carries TRBV15 and TRBJ2-7; TRBD2 matches at 7 bases. Per the germline V gene, CDR1 is LNHNV and CDR2 is YYDKDF (reference sequence). V lost 3 bases, J lost 4 bases, and 9 bases stayed unmatched. The CDR3 length is 15 residues. CDR3 residues: CATSRARTGGYEQYF. The CDR3 DNA reads as TGTGCCACCAGCAGGGCTAGGACGGGGGGTTACGAGCAGTACTTC.

The table lists this clone with a count of one. This chain joins TRBV7-3 and TRBJ2-1; TRBD2 matches 7 bases. Germline CDR1 SGHTA, CDR2 FQGTGA. CDR3 length: 14 residues. J was trimmed by 9 bases and V by 2 bases; bases with no gene match: 7. The CDR3 loop reads CASSLFSSGGEQFF. The CDR3 nucleotides are TGTGCCAGCAGCTTATTCAGCTCGGGGGGTGAGCAGTTCTTC.

The chain uses TRBV5-1 and TRBJ2-1; 11 bases map to TRBD2. V was pared by 7 bases and J by 3 bases, with 6 bases of the junction left unmatched. The CDR3 totals 15 residues. CDR1 and CDR2 from the germline V gene are SGHRS and YFSETQ. CDR3 sequence (DNA): TGCGCCAGCGCAAAAACTAGCGGGAGCTACAATGAGCAGTTCTTC. Protein: CASAKTSGSYNEQFF.

The CDR3: CASSPPSGRSEQYF. The CDR3 DNA sequence: TGTGCCAGTAGCCCACCGAGCGGGAGGTCCGAGCAGTACTTC. The V call is TRBV19, the J call TRBJ2-7; 9 positions agree with TRBD2. V shed 6 bases and J 6 bases; nucleotides not matched to a gene: 9. CDR1 and CDR2 from the germline V gene are LNHDA and SQIVND (reference sequence). The CDR3 length is 14 residues.

The chain links TRBV24-1 to TRBJ1-2, with 8 bases matching TRBD1. The germline V gene has CDR1 KGHDR and CDR2 SFDVKD. The CDR3 length is 15 residues. Germline trimming cut 3 bases from V and 3 bases from J; bases unmatched to any gene: 5. CDR3 DNA sequence: TGTGCCACCAGTGATACAGGGGGAGGGGACTATGGCTACACCTTC. Encoded protein: CATSDTGGGDYGYTF.

The V gene is TRBV11-3, the J gene TRBJ1-5, with a possible D match to TRBD1 (6 bases). V was shortened by 5 bases and J by 5 bases, with 13 bases between the two germline ends. Germline V lookup: CDR1 SGHNT, CDR2 YENEEA. The CDR3 has 14 residues. The CDR3 is CASSQGHGDQPQHF. CDR3 DNA: TGTGCCAGCAGCCAGGGACATGGGGATCAGCCCCAGCATTTT.

The rearrangement uses TRBV28 and TRBJ1-1; D not certain. Deletions cut 2 bases from V and 1 base from J, with 23 bases between. This CDR3 is built from 19 residues. In germline, CDR1 is MDHEN, CDR2 SYDVKM. CDR3 protein: CASSLEALLGESQNTEAFF. The CDR3 DNA is TGTGCCAGCAGTTTAGAGGCGCTACTGGGTGAGAGTCAGAACACTGAAGCTTTCTTT.

This clone has a handful of counts. V is TRBV24-1 and J is TRBJ1-2; 8 nucleotides match TRBD1. Germline values: CDR1 KGHDR, CDR2 SFDVKD. The CDR3 extends over 14 amino acids. After removal of 5 bases from V and 4 bases from J, the junction contained 5 bases not matched to a gene. The CDR3 protein is CATSATGTGYGYTF. In nucleotides, the CDR3 is TGTGCCACCAGTGCAACCGGGACAGGCTATGGCTACACCTTC.

This clone was detected a few times. The chain links TRBV7-3 to TRBJ1-1; D unclear. There are 14 residues in the CDR3. Per germline, CDR1 SGHTA and CDR2 FQGTGA. V was pared by 4 bases and J by 6 bases, with 15 bases between. CDR3 coding DNA: TGTGCCAGCAGCTCCCTTACGGAGGGATCTGAAGCTTTCTTT. The encoded protein is CASSSLTEGSEAFF.

The V gene is TRBV29-1, the J gene TRBJ1-2; D ambiguous. With 6 bases removed from V and 0 bases from J, the gap between germline ends came to 8 bases. Looked up from germline, CDR1 is SQVTM and CDR2 is ANQGSEA. This CDR3 is built from 12 residues. CDR3 in amino acids: CSVRAPNYGYTF. The DNA of the CDR3 is TGCAGCGTGAGAGCTCCTAACTATGGCTACACCTTC.